This T cell receptor (beta chain) was recorded in a study of T cells in Graves' hyperthyroidism and ophthalmopathy. Study at large: Any treatment followed the collection of peripheral blood at initial diagnosis.

Authors of the study amplified TCR beta CDR3 regions from RNA transcripts. First-round RT-PCR with HTBI primers amplified the TCR CDR3 region. A single record per CDR3 protein comes from TCRdb applying MiXCR to the multiplex PCR reads. The data contain under 350,000 distinct CDR3 sequences, roughly 21% of them singletons. This clonotype showed up just a few times. In germline, CDR1 is SQVTM, CDR2 ANQGSEA. V gave up 4 bases and J gave up 0 bases; unmatched junction bases: 11. The CDR3 extends over 17 amino acids. This sequence was found in a woman between 50 and 59 years old with Graves' hyperthyroidism. This sequence joins TRBV29-1 and TRBJ2-2; 7 bases align to TRBD1. Sequences were obtained from blood. The CDR3 loop is CSVVGIFGTANTGELFF. In nucleotides, the CDR3 is TGCAGCGTTGTAGGGATTTTTGGGACAGCGAACACCGGGGAGCTGTTTTTT.